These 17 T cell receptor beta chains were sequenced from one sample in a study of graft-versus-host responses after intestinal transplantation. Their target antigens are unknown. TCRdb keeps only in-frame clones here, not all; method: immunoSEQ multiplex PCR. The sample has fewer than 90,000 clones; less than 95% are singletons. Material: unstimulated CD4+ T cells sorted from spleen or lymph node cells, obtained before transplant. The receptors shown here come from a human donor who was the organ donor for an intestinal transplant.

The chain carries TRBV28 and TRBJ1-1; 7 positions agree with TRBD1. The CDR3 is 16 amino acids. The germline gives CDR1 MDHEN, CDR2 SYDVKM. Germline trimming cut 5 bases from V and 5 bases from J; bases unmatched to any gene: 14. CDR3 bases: TGTGCCAGCAGTCTAGCAGGGGGACTTCGAACAACTGAAGCTTTCTTT. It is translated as CASSLAGGLRTTEAFF.

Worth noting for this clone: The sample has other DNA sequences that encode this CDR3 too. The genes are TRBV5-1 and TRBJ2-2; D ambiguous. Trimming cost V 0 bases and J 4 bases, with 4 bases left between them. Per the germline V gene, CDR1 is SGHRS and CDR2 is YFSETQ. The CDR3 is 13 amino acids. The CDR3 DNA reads TGCGCCAGCAGCTTGGGGCCCACCGGGGAGCTGTTTTTT. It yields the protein CASSLGPTGELFF. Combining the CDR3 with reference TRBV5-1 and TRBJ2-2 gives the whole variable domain KAGVTQTPRYLIKTRGQQVTLSCSPISGHRSVSWYQQTPGQGLQFLFEYFSETQRNKGNFPGRFSGRQFSNSRSEMNVSTLELGDSALYLCASSLGPTGELFFGEGSRLTVL.

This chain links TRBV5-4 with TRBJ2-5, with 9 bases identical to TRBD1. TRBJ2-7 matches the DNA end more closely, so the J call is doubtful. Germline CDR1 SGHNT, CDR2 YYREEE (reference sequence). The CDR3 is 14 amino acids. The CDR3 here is CASSQTGGALEQYF. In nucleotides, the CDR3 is TGTGCCAGCAGCCAGACAGGGGGTGCCCTCGAGCAGTACTTC.

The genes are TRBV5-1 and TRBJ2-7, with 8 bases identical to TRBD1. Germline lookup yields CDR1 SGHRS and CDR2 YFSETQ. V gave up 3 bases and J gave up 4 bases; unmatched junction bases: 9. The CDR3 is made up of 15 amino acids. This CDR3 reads CASSSSGGASYEQYF. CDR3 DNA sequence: TGCGCCAGCAGCTCTTCAGGGGGCGCCTCGTACGAGCAGTACTTC.

CDR3: CASSPPSGNTEAFF. The CDR3 DNA reads as TGCGCCAGCAGCCCCCCTTCAGGAAACACTGAAGCTTTCTTT. The chain combines TRBV5-1 with TRBJ1-1, with D unresolved. This CDR3 comprises 14 residues. Per the germline V gene, CDR1 is SGHRS and CDR2 is YFSETQ. With 4 bases removed from V and 2 bases from J, the gap between germline ends came to 12 bases.

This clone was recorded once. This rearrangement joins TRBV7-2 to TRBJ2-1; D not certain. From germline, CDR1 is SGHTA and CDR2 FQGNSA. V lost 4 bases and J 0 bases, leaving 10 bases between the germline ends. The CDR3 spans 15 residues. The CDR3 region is CASSSQWSSYNEQFF. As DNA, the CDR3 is TGTGCCAGCAGCTCCCAGTGGAGCTCCTACAATGAGCAGTTCTTC.

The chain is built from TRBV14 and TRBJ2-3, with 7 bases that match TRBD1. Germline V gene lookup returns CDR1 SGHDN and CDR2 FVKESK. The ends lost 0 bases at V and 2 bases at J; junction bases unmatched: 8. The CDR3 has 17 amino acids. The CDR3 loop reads CASSQDGRGTDTDTQYF. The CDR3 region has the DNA TGTGCCAGCAGCCAAGATGGAAGAGGGACAGACACAGATACGCAGTATTTT.

CDR3 nucleotide sequence: TGTGCCAGCTCACTTTCGGGGGGCGTAGTCTATGGCTACACCTTC. Its translation is CASSLSGGVVYGYTF. This chain uses TRBV18 with TRBJ1-2, with D tentatively TRBD1 (6 bases). Trimming removed 4 bases at V and 4 bases at J, with 16 bases between. Germline values: CDR1 KGHSH, CDR2 LQKENI. The CDR3 is 15 amino acids.

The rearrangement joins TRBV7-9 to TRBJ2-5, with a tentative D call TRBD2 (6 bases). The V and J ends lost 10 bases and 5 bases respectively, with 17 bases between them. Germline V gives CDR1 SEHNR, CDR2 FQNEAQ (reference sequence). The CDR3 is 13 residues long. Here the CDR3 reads CAIGGANKETQYF. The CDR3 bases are TGTGCCATCGGGGGAGCCAATAAGGAGACCCAGTACTTC.

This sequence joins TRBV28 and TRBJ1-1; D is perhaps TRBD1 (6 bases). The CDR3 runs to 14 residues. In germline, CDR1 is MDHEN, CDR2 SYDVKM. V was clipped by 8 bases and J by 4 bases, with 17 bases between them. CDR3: CASFTQGSITEAFF. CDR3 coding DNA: TGTGCCAGCTTTACCCAGGGGAGTATCACTGAAGCTTTCTTT. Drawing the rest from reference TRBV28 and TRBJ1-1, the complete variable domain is DVKVTQSSRYLVKRTGEKVFLECVQDMDHENMFWYRQDPGLGLRLIYFSYDVKMKEKGDIPEGYSVSREKKERFSLILESASTNQTSMYLCASFTQGSITEAFFGQGTRLTVV.

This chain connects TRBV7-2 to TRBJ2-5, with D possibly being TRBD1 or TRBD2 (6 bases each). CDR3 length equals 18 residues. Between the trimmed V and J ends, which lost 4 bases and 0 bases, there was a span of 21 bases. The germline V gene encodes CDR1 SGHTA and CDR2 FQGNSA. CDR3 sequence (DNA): TGTGCCAGCAGCTCGACGTCGAGGGGGGATAAGTACCAAGAGACCCAGTACTTC. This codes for CASSSTSRGDKYQETQYF.

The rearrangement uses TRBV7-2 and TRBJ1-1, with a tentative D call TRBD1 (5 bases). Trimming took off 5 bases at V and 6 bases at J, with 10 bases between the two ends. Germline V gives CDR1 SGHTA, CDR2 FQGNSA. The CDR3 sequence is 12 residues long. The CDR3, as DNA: TGTGCCAGCAGCCACCAGGGACCTGAAGCTTTCTTT. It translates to CASSHQGPEAFF.

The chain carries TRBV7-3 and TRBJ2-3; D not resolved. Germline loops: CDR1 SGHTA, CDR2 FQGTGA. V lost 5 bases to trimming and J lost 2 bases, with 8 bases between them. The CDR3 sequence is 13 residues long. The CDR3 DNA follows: TGTGCCAGCAGCCCTCACCCCACAGATACGCAGTATTTT. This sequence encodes CASSPHPTDTQYF.

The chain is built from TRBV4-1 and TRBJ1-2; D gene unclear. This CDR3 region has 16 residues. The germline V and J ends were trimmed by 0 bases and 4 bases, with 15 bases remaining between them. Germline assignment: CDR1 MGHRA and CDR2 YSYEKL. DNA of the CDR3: TGCGCCAGCAGCCAAGAAGTACAGAGGGTGGGCTATGGCTACACCTTC. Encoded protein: CASSQEVQRVGYGYTF.

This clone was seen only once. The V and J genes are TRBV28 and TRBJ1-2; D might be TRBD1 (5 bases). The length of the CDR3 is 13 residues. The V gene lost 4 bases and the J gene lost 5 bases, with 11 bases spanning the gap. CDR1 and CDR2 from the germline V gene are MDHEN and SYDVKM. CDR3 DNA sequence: TGTGCCAGCAGTTACGGGGCCTGGTATGGCTACACCTTC. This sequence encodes CASSYGAWYGYTF.

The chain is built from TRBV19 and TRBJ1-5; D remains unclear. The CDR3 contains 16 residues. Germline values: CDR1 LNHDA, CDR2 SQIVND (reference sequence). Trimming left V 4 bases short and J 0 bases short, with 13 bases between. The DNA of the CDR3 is TGTGCCAGTAGTACCGGCCAAGCATATAGCAATCAGCCCCAGCATTTT. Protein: CASSTGQAYSNQPQHF. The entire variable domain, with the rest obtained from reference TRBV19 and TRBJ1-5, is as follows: DGGITQSPKYLFRKEGQNVTLSCEQNLNHDAMYWYRQDPGQGLRLIYYSQIVNDFQKGDIAEGYSVSREKKESFPLTVTSAQKNPTAFYLCASSTGQAYSNQPQHFGDGTRLSIL.

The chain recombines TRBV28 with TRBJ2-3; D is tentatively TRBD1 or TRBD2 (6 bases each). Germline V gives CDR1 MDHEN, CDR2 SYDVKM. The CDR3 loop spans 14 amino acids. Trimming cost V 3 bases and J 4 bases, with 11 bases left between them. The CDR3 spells CASSLEGGSDTQYF. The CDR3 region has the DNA TGTGCCAGCAGTTTGGAGGGGGGCTCAGATACGCAGTATTTT.